The clone carrying this T cell receptor (beta chain) is a singleton in its sample. The sample comes from a study of blood T cell repertoires in COVID-19. About the study: Acute and convalescent COVID-19 specimens originated in the United States, Italy and Spain. PBMCs, B-cell-depleted T cells, or T cells were the source of the cDNA or gDNA that made up the material.

Germline V gene sequence: CDR1 MNHEY, CDR2 SVGAGI. The CDR3 is made up of 13 amino acids. V was clipped by 8 bases and J by 4 bases, with 12 bases between them. In the authors' workflow: Reference gene primer amplification in the assay estimated nucleated cell counts. The assay was immunoSEQ multiplex PCR, and TCRdb's table has in-frame clones only and misses some. V and J calls plus clone size are reproduced from that table; the DNA served to infer D and trimming. This sample has about 310,000 clones, with around 87% found just once. Sequences were obtained from peripheral blood. This TCR was sampled from a woman aged 50 to 60 who had recovered from COVID-19. The chain carries TRBV6-5 and TRBJ1-3; no definite D call. CDR3 loop: CASGVGRGNTIYF. For the CDR3, the DNA is TGTGCCAGCGGAGTAGGTCGCGGAAACACCATATATTTT.